Presented here are 30 T cell receptor beta chains from one specimen sequenced in a study of blood T cell repertoires in COVID-19. Libraries were prepared by immunoSEQ multiplex PCR; TCRdb keeps only in-frame clonotypes and omits some of them. Of about 42,000 clones in the sample, almost 90% were seen once. Input material: peripheral blood. All receptors come from a man in his fifties with active COVID-19.

The chain couples TRBV9 to TRBJ1-1, with a tentative D call TRBD1 (6 bases). V dropped 0 bases and J dropped 1 base, with 13 bases sitting between them. The germline V gene has CDR1 SGDLS and CDR2 YYNGEE. The CDR3 totals 16 residues. CDR3 region: CASSVERRTENTEAFF. The CDR3 DNA reads as TGTGCCAGCAGCGTAGAGCGGCGGACAGAGAACACTGAAGCTTTCTTT.

The chain combines TRBV5-1 with TRBJ1-6, with D possibly matching TRBD1 (6 bases). This CDR3 spans 15 amino acids. Germline loops: CDR1 SGHRS, CDR2 YFSETQ. V lost 2 bases to trimming and J lost 11 bases, with 17 bases between them. The CDR3 DNA follows: TGCGCCAGCAGCTTTACCGGGACAACGACGGCACCCCTCCACTTT. It codes for CASSFTGTTTAPLHF.

This clone is a singleton in its sample. The rearrangement uses TRBV11-2 and TRBJ1-1; D not certain. Trimming took off 4 bases at V and 7 bases at J, with 13 bases between the two ends. The CDR3 is 13 amino acids. The germline V gene has CDR1 SGHAT and CDR2 FQNNGV. CDR3 sequence: CASSSGAQVEAFF. CDR3 DNA sequence: TGTGCCAGCAGCTCGGGAGCGCAGGTTGAAGCTTTCTTT.

V is TRBV24-1 and J is TRBJ2-5; 7 bases match TRBD2. The CDR3 spans 15 residues. V lost 1 base and J lost 3; bases outside the gene matches: 4. Germline V gene lookup returns CDR1 KGHDR and CDR2 SFDVKD. The CDR3 region is CATSDFAAGKETQYF. CDR3 nucleotide sequence: TGTGCCACCAGTGATTTTGCAGCGGGGAAAGAGACCCAGTACTTC.

This clone is termed medium-sized (0.01 to 0.1%). The chain recombines TRBV6-5 with TRBJ2-1; possible D gene TRBD2, 5 bases. Trimming left V 11 bases short and J 6 bases short, with 23 bases between. Germline V gives CDR1 MNHEY, CDR2 SVGAGI. This CDR3 contains 15 residues. CDR3 residues: CASSRGDSGGNEQFF. CDR3 coding DNA: TGTGCCTCATCCCGAGGCGACTCTGGAGGCAATGAGCAGTTCTTC.

The genes are TRBV9 and TRBJ2-1; D is undetermined. CDR1 is SGDLS and CDR2 is YYNGEE in the germline V gene. The CDR3 runs to 10 residues. V lost 3 bases and J lost 11, with 6 bases in between. CDR3 sequence reads: CASSAVKQFF. As DNA, the CDR3 is TGTGCCAGCAGCGCCGTTAAGCAGTTCTTC.

The rearrangement uses TRBV7-2 and TRBJ2-3; D gene ambiguous. CDR1 and CDR2 from the germline V gene are SGHTA and FQGNSA. Deletions cut 3 bases from V and 2 bases from J, with 3 bases between. CDR3 length equals 12 residues. The CDR3 coding sequence is TGTGCCAGCAGCTTTTACACAGATACGCAGTATTTT. As protein: CASSFYTDTQYF. Full variable domain (remainder filled in from reference TRBV7-2 and TRBJ2-3): GAGVSQSPSNKVTEKGKDVELRCDPISGHTALYWYRQSLGQGLEFLIYFQGNSAPDKSGLPSDRFSAERTGGSVSTLTIQRTQQEDSAVYLCASSFYTDTQYFGPGTRLTVL.

The chain has TRBV2 and TRBJ2-1, with TRBD1 matching 9 bases. This CDR3 comprises 16 residues. The J segment lost 4 bases and the V segment lost 2 bases, leaving 6 bases of the junction unmatched. CDR1 is SNHLY, CDR2 FYNNEI, per germline. CDR3 loop: CASSETGTGIYNEQFF. CDR3 DNA sequence: TGTGCCAGCAGTGAAACAGGGACAGGGATATACAATGAGCAGTTCTTC.

This chain connects TRBV6-1 to TRBJ1-2, with 9 bases matching TRBD1. CDR1 and CDR2 (germline): MNHNS, SASEGT. Losses at the gene ends were 3 bases for V and 8 bases for J; bases not matched to a gene: 10. This CDR3 has 15 amino acids. The CDR3 nucleotides are TGTGCCAGCAGTGACCCGGGACAGGGATCGTTCGGCTACACCTTC. This translates into CASSDPGQGSFGYTF.

The DNA for the CDR3 is TGTGCCAGCAGGCACACAGGGGCTGACCCCCTCCACTTT. This gives the protein CASRHTGADPLHF. This sequence joins TRBV6-5 and TRBJ1-6, with 7 bases lining up with TRBD1. The germline gives CDR1 MNHEY, CDR2 SVGAGI. The CDR3 covers 13 residues. The V and J ends lost 6 bases and 13 bases, in that order; junction bases with no gene match: 9.

J is TRBJ2-1 and V is TRBV11-3, with 13 nucleotides matching TRBD2. V shed 4 bases and J 9 bases; nucleotides not matched to a gene: 18. The CDR3 contains 19 residues. Germline CDR1 reads SGHNT; CDR2 reads YENEEA. In DNA form, the CDR3 reads TGTGCCAGCAGCTATACCGGGACTAGCGGGGTACTGCCCAGTTTTGAGCAGTTCTTC. Translation: CASSYTGTSGVLPSFEQFF.

This chain connects TRBV28 to TRBJ1-6; D might be TRBD1 (6 bases). This CDR3 spans 17 amino acids. The V gene's germline CDR1 is MDHEN and CDR2 SYDVKM. Trimming left V 3 bases short and J 0 bases short, with 12 bases between. The DNA for the CDR3 is TGTGCCAGCAGTTTCTTAGGACAGAGCTCCTATAATTCACCCCTCCACTTT. Translated, it gives CASSFLGQSSYNSPLHF.

The chain uses TRBV5-1 and TRBJ1-6, with 8 bases identical to TRBD1. CDR1 is SGHRS, CDR2 YFSETQ, per germline. V shed 5 bases, J shed 7 bases, and the junction held 8 bases outside the gene matches. This CDR3 has 15 residues. CDR3 region: CASSPTTGGNSPLHF. CDR3 sequence (DNA): TGCGCCAGCAGTCCAACTACAGGGGGGAATTCACCCCTCCACTTT.

The chain couples TRBV6-6 to TRBJ1-6, with 7 bases fitting TRBD1. The germline gives CDR1 MNHNY, CDR2 SVGAGI (reference sequence). The V gene end was trimmed by 5 bases and the J gene end by 6 bases; junction bases not matched to a gene: 10. This CDR3 comprises 16 residues. CDR3: CASSRATGAFNSPLHF. CDR3 DNA: TGTGCCAGCAGTCGAGCCACAGGGGCGTTTAATTCACCCCTCCACTTT.

This clone was counted once. The V gene is TRBV4-2, the J gene TRBJ2-1, with TRBD2 as a possible D gene (6 bases). CDR3 length: 16 amino acids. Trimming removed 0 bases at V and 3 bases at J, with 12 bases between. Germline assignment: CDR1 LGHNA and CDR2 YNFKEQ. The CDR3 bases are TGTGCCAGCAGCCAAGACCTCCAGGGAGGCTACAATGAGCAGTTCTTC. It codes for CASSQDLQGGYNEQFF.

This chain links TRBV28 with TRBJ2-1; 8 bases agree with TRBD1. Germline V CDR1 and CDR2: MDHEN, SYDVKM. The CDR3 contains 16 residues. V lost 8 bases to trimming and J lost 1 base; unmatched junction nucleotides: 10. The CDR3 is CASRFLRTGSYNEQFF. Written as DNA, the CDR3 is TGTGCCAGCCGCTTTCTGCGGACAGGGTCCTACAATGAGCAGTTCTTC. The entire variable domain, with the rest obtained from reference TRBV28 and TRBJ2-1, is as follows: DVKVTQSSRYLVKRTGEKVFLECVQDMDHENMFWYRQDPGLGLRLIYFSYDVKMKEKGDIPEGYSVSREKKERFSLILESASTNQTSMYLCASRFLRTGSYNEQFFGPGTRLTVL.

The V call is TRBV6-6, the J call TRBJ1-1; D gene uncertain. Trimming took 0 bases from V and 7 from J, leaving 12 bases between them. This CDR3 comprises 14 residues. Germline V gene data show CDR1 as MNHNY and CDR2 as SVGAGI (reference sequence). The CDR3 is CASSYSKQTFEAFF. The CDR3 DNA sequence: TGTGCCAGCAGTTACTCGAAACAGACGTTTGAAGCTTTCTTT.

The chain recombines TRBV2 with TRBJ2-5, with D unclear. V lost 3 bases, J lost 5 bases, and 13 bases lay in between. The CDR3 extends over 14 amino acids. CDR1 is SNHLY and CDR2 is FYNNEI in the germline V gene. The CDR3 nucleotides are TGTGCCAGCAGTGACGGCACCCTGAGGGAGACCCAGTACTTC. Protein product: CASSDGTLRETQYF.

The rearrangement joins TRBV2 to TRBJ2-3, with 10 bases that match TRBD1. V dropped 8 bases and J dropped 4; count of bases not matched to a gene: 9. This CDR3 contains 15 residues. Germline CDR1 SNHLY, CDR2 FYNNEI. In DNA, the CDR3 is TGTGCCAGCCTAGACAGGGGGCTTGGGGCAGATACGCAGTATTTT. Translation: CASLDRGLGADTQYF.

By frequency in the sample, this clone is medium-sized. J is TRBJ1-5 and V is TRBV4-2; D not certain. Germline V gene sequence: CDR1 LGHNA, CDR2 YNFKEQ. The CDR3 spans 16 residues. V dropped 0 bases and J dropped 1 base, with 10 bases sitting between them. The CDR3 protein is CASSQDGGMSNQPQHF. In DNA form, the CDR3 reads TGTGCCAGCAGCCAAGACGGAGGGATGAGCAATCAGCCCCAGCATTTT.

This clone was seen just once. The rearrangement links TRBV10-3 to TRBJ2-7; 10 bases are a match to TRBD1. J gave up 5 bases and V 6 bases, and 7 bases lay outside the gene matches. Germline V gene lookup returns CDR1 ENHRY and CDR2 SYGVKD. The CDR3 consists of 14 residues. The CDR3: CAIRGQGNGDEQYF. In nucleotides, the CDR3 is TGTGCCATCAGGGGACAGGGGAATGGGGACGAGCAGTACTTC.

The chain couples TRBV18 to TRBJ2-2; 7 bases line up with TRBD1. The CDR3 is made up of 15 amino acids. The J segment lost 3 bases and the V segment lost 5 bases, leaving 6 bases of the junction unmatched. Germline CDR1 KGHSH, CDR2 LQKENI. The CDR3 region has the DNA TGTGCCAGCTCAGCTAACAGGGGTGACACCGGGGAGCTGTTTTTT. It is translated as CASSANRGDTGELFF.

This chain uses TRBV7-9 with TRBJ2-7; D is possibly TRBD1 (6 bases). The germline V gene has CDR1 SEHNR and CDR2 FQNEAQ (reference sequence). V was cut by 3 bases and J by 5 bases, with 14 bases left in between. The CDR3 is made up of 14 amino acids. CDR3 coding DNA: TGTGCCAGCAGCTTGGTGACAGGCCAGAACGAGCAGTACTTC. Encoded protein: CASSLVTGQNEQYF.

V usage is TRBV19 and J usage is TRBJ1-4, with a possible D match to TRBD1 (6 bases). The CDR3 is 13 residues long. V was trimmed by 7 bases and J by 8 bases, leaving 14 bases between them. Per the germline V gene, CDR1 is LNHDA and CDR2 is SQIVND (reference sequence). This CDR3 reads CASNWGRGEKLFF. The CDR3 DNA reads as TGTGCCAGTAATTGGGGGCGAGGGGAAAAACTGTTTTTT.

The gene calls are TRBV5-6 and TRBJ2-1; D is ambiguous. The germline V and J ends were trimmed by 1 base and 0 bases, with 14 bases remaining between them. Germline CDR1 is SGHDT and CDR2 is YYEEEE. CDR3 length: 17 amino acids. The CDR3 sequence is CASSLFVFLSSYNEQFF. CDR3 in DNA: TGTGCCAGCAGCTTGTTCGTGTTTCTGAGCTCCTACAATGAGCAGTTCTTC. Combining the CDR3 with reference TRBV5-6 and TRBJ2-1 gives the whole variable domain DAGVTQSPTHLIKTRGQQVTLRCSPKSGHDTVSWYQQALGQGPQFIFQYYEEEERQRGNFPDRFSGHQFPNYSSELNVNALLLGDSALYLCASSLFVFLSSYNEQFFGPGTRLTVL.

This clone was picked up one time. The chain is built from TRBV30 and TRBJ2-3; 8 bases are a match to TRBD1. The CDR3 loop spans 16 amino acids. Looked up from germline, CDR1 is GTSNPN and CDR2 is SVGIG (reference sequence). The trim removed 7 bases at V and 1 base at J, leaving 13 bases unmatched. In nucleotides, the CDR3 is TGTGCCTTCTCCTCTGCCGGGACAGGACGCACAGATACGCAGTATTTT. Translation: CAFSSAGTGRTDTQYF.

This chain links TRBV19 with TRBJ1-5, with 7 bases fitting TRBD1. V dropped 6 bases and J dropped 3; count of bases not matched to a gene: 8. CDR3 length: 15 amino acids. Germline CDR1 reads LNHDA; CDR2 reads SQIVND (reference sequence). The chain's CDR3 is CASRAGTVNNQPQHF. In DNA, the CDR3 is TGTGCCAGTAGGGCAGGGACAGTAAACAATCAGCCCCAGCATTTT.

The chain couples TRBV3-1 (or the pseudogene TRBV3-2) to TRBJ2-1, with D unresolved. This CDR3 comprises 14 residues. Per germline, CDR1 LGHDT and CDR2 YNNKEL (reference sequence). Trimming took 3 bases from V and 5 from J, leaving 11 bases between them. The CDR3 sequence is CASSHRRVDNEQFF. The CDR3 DNA sequence: TGTGCCAGCAGCCACCGCCGGGTCGACAATGAGCAGTTCTTC.

The chain links TRBV6-5 to TRBJ2-1; 10 bases line up with TRBD2. Germline loops: CDR1 MNHEY, CDR2 SVGAGI. The CDR3 covers 14 residues. The junction had 6 bases not matched to a gene; V was cut back by 6 bases and J by 7 bases. CDR3 coding DNA: TGTGCCAGCAGCAGCGGGGGGGCACTTAATGAGCAGTTCTTC. Encoded protein: CASSSGGALNEQFF.

This chain connects TRBV7-2 to TRBJ2-2, with 8 bases aligning to TRBD2. The V segment lost 5 bases and the J segment 4 bases; nucleotides outside the gene matches: 9. This CDR3 has 16 residues. From germline, CDR1 is SGHTA and CDR2 FQGNSA. In nucleotides, the CDR3 is TGTGCCAGCAGCCTTACCCGGGGGGGTGGCACCGGGGAGCTGTTTTTT. Translating gives CASSLTRGGGTGELFF.